This TCR beta chain is from a study of blood T cell repertoires in COVID-19. Whole-study context: COVID-19 samples from acute and convalescent phases originated in the United States, Italy and Spain. PBMCs, B-cell-depleted T cells, or T cells were the source of the cDNA or gDNA that made up the material.

Original processing notes: Cell counts per sample came from amplifying reference gene primers. TCRdb's table, derived via immunoSEQ multiplex PCR, lists solely in-frame clones and lacks some. V and J calls and clone size are copied from that table; D and trimming were computed from the DNA. The data show approximately 300,000 clones, more than 85% seen once. This clone turned up a few times. CDR1 and CDR2 (germline): LNHNV, YYDKDF (reference sequence). V lost 5 bases, J lost 0 bases, and 9 bases lay in between. This CDR3 has 14 residues. The TCR sequence derives from a man aged 40-55 years with acute or convalescent COVID-19. The chain has TRBV15 and TRBJ2-3; D unclear. Sequencing used peripheral blood. The CDR3 loop is CATSPTTSTDTQYF. The CDR3 nucleotides are TGTGCCACCAGCCCAACTACTAGCACAGATACGCAGTATTTT.